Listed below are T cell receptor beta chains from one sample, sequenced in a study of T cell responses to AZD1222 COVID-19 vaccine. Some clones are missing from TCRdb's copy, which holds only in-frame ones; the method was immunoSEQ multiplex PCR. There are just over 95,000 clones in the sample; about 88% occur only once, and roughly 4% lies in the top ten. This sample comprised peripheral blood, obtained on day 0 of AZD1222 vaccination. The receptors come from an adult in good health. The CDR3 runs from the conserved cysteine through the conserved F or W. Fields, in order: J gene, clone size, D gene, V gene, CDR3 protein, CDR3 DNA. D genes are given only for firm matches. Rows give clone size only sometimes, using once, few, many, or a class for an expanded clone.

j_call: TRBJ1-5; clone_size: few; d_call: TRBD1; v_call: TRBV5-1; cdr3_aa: CASSLRTGVQPQHF; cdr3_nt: TGCGCCAGCAGCTTGAGAACAGGGGTTCAGCCCCAGCATTTT
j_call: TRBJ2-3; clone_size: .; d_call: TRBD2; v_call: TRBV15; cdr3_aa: CATSTGLAGGITDTQYF; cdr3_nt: TGTGCCACCAGCACTGGACTAGCGGGGGGTATCACAGATACGCAGTATTTT
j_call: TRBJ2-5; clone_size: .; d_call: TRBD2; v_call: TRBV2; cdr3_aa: CASREKSGAGWTQYF; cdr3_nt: TGTGCCAGCAGAGAGAAAAGCGGGGCGGGCTGGACCCAGTACTTC
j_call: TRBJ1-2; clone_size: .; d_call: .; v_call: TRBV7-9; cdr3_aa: CASRPTPPGYGYTF; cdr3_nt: TGTGCCAGCAGACCTACACCCCCCGGGTATGGCTACACCTTC
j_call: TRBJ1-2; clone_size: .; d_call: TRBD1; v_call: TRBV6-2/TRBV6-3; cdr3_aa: CASSYSPQGASGYTF; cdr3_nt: TGTGCCAGCAGTTACTCACCACAGGGGGCGAGTGGCTACACCTTC
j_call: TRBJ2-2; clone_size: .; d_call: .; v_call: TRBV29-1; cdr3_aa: CSVKMTGWDTGELFF; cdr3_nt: TGCAGCGTCAAGATGACAGGATGGGACACCGGGGAGCTGTTTTTT
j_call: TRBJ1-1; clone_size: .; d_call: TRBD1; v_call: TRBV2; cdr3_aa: CASSGQGLTEAFF; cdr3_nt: TGTGCCAGCAGTGGACAGGGTTTGACTGAAGCTTTCTTT
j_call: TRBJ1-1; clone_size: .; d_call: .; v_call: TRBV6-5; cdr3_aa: CASSYNGGADTEAFF; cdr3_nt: TGTGCCAGCAGTTATAATGGAGGCGCGGACACTGAAGCTTTCTTT
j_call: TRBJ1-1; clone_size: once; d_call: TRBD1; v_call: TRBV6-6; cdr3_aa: CATGQGTTEAFF; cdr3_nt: TGTGCCACAGGACAGGGGACGACTGAAGCTTTCTTT
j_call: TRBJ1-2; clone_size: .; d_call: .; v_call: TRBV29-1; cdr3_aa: CSVDASAGYTF; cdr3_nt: TGCAGCGTTGATGCATCGGCAGGCTACACCTTC
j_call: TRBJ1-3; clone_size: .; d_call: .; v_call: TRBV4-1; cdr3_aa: CASSQLRAQGTGNTIYF; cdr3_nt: TGCGCCAGCAGCCAGTTGAGAGCACAGGGTACTGGAAACACCATATATTTT
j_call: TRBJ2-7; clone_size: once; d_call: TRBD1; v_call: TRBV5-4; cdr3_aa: CASSFARDSAYEQYF; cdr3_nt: TGTGCCAGCAGCTTCGCCCGGGACAGCGCCTACGAGCAGTACTTC
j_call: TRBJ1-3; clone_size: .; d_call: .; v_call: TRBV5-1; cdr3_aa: CASSLEVGSGNTIYF; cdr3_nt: TGCGCCAGCAGCTTGGAGGTGGGCTCTGGAAACACCATATATTTT
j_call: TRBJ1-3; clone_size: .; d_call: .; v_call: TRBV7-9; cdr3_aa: CASGPPRGTGNTIYF; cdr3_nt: TGTGCCAGCGGACCGCCCCGGGGGACTGGAAACACCATATATTTT
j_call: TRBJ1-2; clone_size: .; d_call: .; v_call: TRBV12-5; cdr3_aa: CASGLVRRKGFNYGYTF; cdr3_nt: TGTGCTAGTGGTTTGGTACGGAGGAAAGGATTTAACTATGGCTACACCTTC
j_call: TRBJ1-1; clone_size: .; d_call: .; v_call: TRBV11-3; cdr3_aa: CASGRGSNTEAFF; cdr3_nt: TGTGCCTCTGGAAGGGGATCGAACACTGAAGCTTTCTTT
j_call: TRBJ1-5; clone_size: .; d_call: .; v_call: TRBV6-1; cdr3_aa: CASSETYLRQPQHF; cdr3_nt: TGTGCCAGCAGTGAAACCTACTTAAGACAGCCCCAGCATTTT
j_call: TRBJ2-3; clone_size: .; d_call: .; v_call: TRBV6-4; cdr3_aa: CASSDSTGATDTQYF; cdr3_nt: TGTGCCAGCAGTGACTCGACGGGGGCCACAGATACGCAGTATTTT
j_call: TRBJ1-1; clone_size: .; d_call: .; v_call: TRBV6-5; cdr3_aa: CASSYGGAEAFF; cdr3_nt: TGTGCCAGCAGTTACGGAGGGGCTGAAGCTTTCTTT
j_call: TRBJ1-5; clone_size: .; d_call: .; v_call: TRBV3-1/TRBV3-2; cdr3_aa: CASSPIPF; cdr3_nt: TGTGCCAGCAGTCCCATCCCTTTT
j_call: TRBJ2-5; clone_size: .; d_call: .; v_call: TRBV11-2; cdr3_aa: CASSQQGGGETQYF; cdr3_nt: TGTGCCAGCAGCCAACAGGGAGGTGGGGAGACCCAGTACTTC
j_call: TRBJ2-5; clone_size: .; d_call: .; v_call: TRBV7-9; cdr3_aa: CASSLVPGTQYF; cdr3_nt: TGTGCCAGCAGCTTAGTGCCCGGGACCCAGTACTTC
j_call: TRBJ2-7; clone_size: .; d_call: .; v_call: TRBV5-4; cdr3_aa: CASSYQSGFEYEQYF; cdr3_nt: TGTGCCAGCAGCTACCAAAGCGGGTTTGAGTACGAGCAGTACTTC
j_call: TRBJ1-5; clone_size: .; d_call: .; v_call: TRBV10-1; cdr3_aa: CASSDGIDQPQHF; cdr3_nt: TGCGCCAGCAGTGATGGCATCGATCAGCCCCAGCATTTT
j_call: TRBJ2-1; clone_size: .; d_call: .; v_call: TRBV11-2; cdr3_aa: CASSLAPEPYNEQFF; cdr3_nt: TGTGCCAGCAGCTTAGCCCCGGAGCCCTACAATGAGCAGTTCTTC
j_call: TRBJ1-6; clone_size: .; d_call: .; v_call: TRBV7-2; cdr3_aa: CASSQDWGSNSPLHF; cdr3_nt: TGTGCCAGCAGCCAAGACTGGGGAAGTAATTCACCCCTCCACTTT
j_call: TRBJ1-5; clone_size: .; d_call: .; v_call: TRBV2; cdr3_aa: CASSDSGLGTSAPQHF; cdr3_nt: TGTGCCAGCAGTGACTCGGGGCTGGGGACGTCGGCGCCCCAGCATTTT